This is a list of T cell receptor beta chains from one sample in a study of PD-1 blockade in classical Hodgkin lymphoma. Profiled with immunoSEQ multiplex PCR; TCRdb holds only in-frame clones, not every one. The sample shows approximately 90,000 clones, 92% of them seen only once. The specimen comprised peripheral blood mononuclear cells (PBMCs), sampled before the second cycle of nivolumab. These receptor sequences come from a human donor with classical Hodgkin lymphoma. Both conserved end residues are part of each CDR3. D genes are given only for firm matches. Clone size, where shown, is once, few, many, or a class for clones that have expanded.

D,size,V,J,DNA,CDR3
.,.,TRBV4-1,TRBJ2-3,TGCGCCAGCAGCCGAACGGTGCACGCAGATACGCAGTATTTT,CASSRTVHADTQYF
TRBD1,few,TRBV4-1,TRBJ2-5,TGCGCCAGCAGCCAGGGACAGAGAGAGACCCAGTACTTC,CASSQGQRETQYF
.,few,TRBV28,TRBJ1-1,TGTGCCAGCAGTTCGATCGAAGAGGTGAACACTGAAGCTTTCTTT,CASSSIEEVNTEAFF
.,.,TRBV30,TRBJ1-3,TGTGCCTGGAGCCCCGGAGTCTCCGGAAACACCATATATTTT,CAWSPGVSGNTIYF
.,once,TRBV14,TRBJ2-7,TGTGCCAGCAGCCGACGGCGAGGGGTCGAGCAGTACTTC,CASSRRRGVEQYF
.,few,TRBV28,TRBJ2-3,TGTGCCAGCAGTTCTACTCGAGGGTACACAGATACGCAGTATTTT,CASSSTRGYTDTQYF
TRBD1,.,TRBV28,TRBJ1-1,TGTGCCAGCCGGTTCCAGGGGGCGCGGGCTTTCTTT,CASRFQGARAFF
.,.,TRBV11-2,TRBJ2-7,TGTGCCAGCACGACCGACGGGACCTTATCCTACGAGCAGTACTTC,CASTTDGTLSYEQYF
.,.,TRBV21-1,TRBJ2-7,TGTGCCAGCAGCAAAGGTCTAGCGGGACCGTACGAGCAGTACTTC,CASSKGLAGPYEQYF
.,.,TRBV5-5,TRBJ1-5,TGTGCCAGCAGCTTGGGCCCGGGCCGCAATCAGCCCCAGCATTTT,CASSLGPGRNQPQHF
TRBD2,.,TRBV11-3,TRBJ2-1,TGTGCCAGCAGCTTAGGGGGAGGACTAGCGGGGTACAATGAGCAGTTCTTC,CASSLGGGLAGYNEQFF
TRBD2,.,TRBV13,TRBJ2-1,TGTGCCAGCAGCGGGACGGGACTAGCGATCAATGAGCAGTTCTTC,CASSGTGLAINEQFF
.,.,TRBV19,TRBJ2-1,TGTGCCACCGTCGAACGGTTTAACAATGAGCAGTTCTTC,CATVERFNNEQFF
.,.,TRBV15,TRBJ1-3,TGTGCCACCAGCAGAGATCAAGGGACTGGAAACACCATATATTTT,CATSRDQGTGNTIYF
.,few,TRBV29-1,TRBJ1-1,TGCAGCGGGAAAGACGGGAACACTGAAGCTTTCTTT,CSGKDGNTEAFF
TRBD1,.,TRBV28,TRBJ2-7,TGTGCCAGCGGACGGGACAGGGGGCGGCCCTACGAGCAGTACTTC,CASGRDRGRPYEQYF
.,.,TRBV30,TRBJ2-3,TGTGCCTTGGCGGAGGTCACAGATACGCAGTATTTT,CALAEVTDTQYF
TRBD2,.,TRBV11-2,TRBJ2-2,TGTGCCAGCAGCTCGACTAGCGGGAGTATCGGGGAGCTGTTTTTT,CASSSTSGSIGELFF
.,.,TRBV9,TRBJ2-7,TGTGCCAGCAGCGCGAGTGGCGGCTACTCCTACGAGCAGTACTTC,CASSASGGYSYEQYF
.,.,TRBV2,TRBJ2-1,TGTGCCAGCACGGGACTCGGAATAGATGAGCAGTTCTTC,CASTGLGIDEQFF
.,.,TRBV15,TRBJ2-1,TGTGCCACCAGCAGAGAGGGGACAGGGGGCGCCAAGACTAGCGGGATTGCCTACAATGAGCAGTTCTTC,CATSREGTGGAKTSGIAYNEQFF
TRBD1,once,TRBV5-6,TRBJ2-7,TGTGCCAGCAGCTTGGGGACAGGGTTAGTCGAGCAGTACTTC,CASSLGTGLVEQYF
TRBD1,.,TRBV11-2,TRBJ2-7,TGTGCCAGCAGCTCCGGGACAGGGGGCGAGTTC,CASSSGTGGEF
.,.,TRBV7-9,TRBJ2-1,TGTGCCAGCAGCCCCACAGGACTGTACAATGAGCAGTTCTTC,CASSPTGLYNEQFF
.,.,TRBV27,TRBJ2-1,TGTGCCAGCAGTTGGGCCCAATACAATGAGCAGTTCTTC,CASSWAQYNEQFF
.,.,TRBV19,TRBJ1-2,TGTGCCAGTAGCGTGGAGGCAGGGAAGGACTATGGCTACACCTTC,CASSVEAGKDYGYTF
.,.,TRBV7-8,TRBJ1-1,TGTGCCAGCAGCTTTGCAGGACCTATGAACACTGAAGCTTTCTTT,CASSFAGPMNTEAFF
TRBD2,.,TRBV5-1,TRBJ2-2,TGCGCCAGCAGCTTTAGCGGGCGCCCGGGCGGGGAGCTGTTTTTT,CASSFSGRPGGELFF
TRBD1,.,TRBV6-6,TRBJ1-2,TGTGCCAGCAGTTACAGGGACAGGGGGAATGGCTACACCTTC,CASSYRDRGNGYTF
TRBD2,.,TRBV27,TRBJ2-1,TGTGCCAGCAGTTTCTTCCTAGCGGATAAAACGGAGTTCTTC,CASSFFLADKTEFF
.,.,TRBV2,TRBJ2-7,TGTGCCAGCAGAGACTTAGGGAGCTCCTACGAGCAGTACTTC,CASRDLGSSYEQYF
.,few,TRBV28,TRBJ1-1,TGTGCCAGCAGTTTATCGTTGGGGCAGTCGGTCACTGAAGCTTTCTTT,CASSLSLGQSVTEAFF
.,.,TRBV10-1,TRBJ2-7,TGCGCCAGCAGTGAGTTAGGTGACTACGAGCAGTACTTC,CASSELGDYEQYF
.,.,TRBV5-1,TRBJ1-1,TGTGCCAGCAGCTGGGGTCAGGAAGCTTTCTTT,CASSWGQEAFF
TRBD2,.,TRBV7-3,TRBJ2-1,TGTGCCAGCAGCTTAATTGTGCGCGGGAGGGCGGATGAGCAGTTCTTC,CASSLIVRGRADEQFF
.,.,TRBV4-1,TRBJ2-2,TGCGCCAGCAGCCAACCTAAGGACTCACCCGGGGAGCTGTTTTTT,CASSQPKDSPGELFF
.,once,TRBV7-9,TRBJ2-7,TGTGCCAGCAGCTCCCCCGGCAGAGACGAGCAGTACTTC,CASSSPGRDEQYF
TRBD1,.,TRBV27,TRBJ1-1,TGTGCCAGCAGTCAACCTTCACGGGACAGGGAAAGGAGGACTGAAGCTTTCTTT,CASSQPSRDRERRTEAFF
.,.,TRBV2,TRBJ2-7,TGTGCCAGCAGTGAGCAGGGGATCTCCTACGAGCAGTACTTC,CASSEQGISYEQYF
TRBD1,.,TRBV28,TRBJ1-1,TGTGCCAGCAGGGGCCAGGGGGCGGTTGGTACTGAAGCTTTCTTT,CASRGQGAVGTEAFF
TRBD1,.,TRBV6-1,TRBJ1-3,TGTGCCAGCAGAGAGACAGGGGATGGCAACACCATATATTTT,CASRETGDGNTIYF
.,few,TRBV27,TRBJ1-5,TGTGCCAGCAGATCAGGGGCAGGGCAGCCCCAGCATTTT,CASRSGAGQPQHF
.,.,TRBV5-1,TRBJ1-1,TGCGCCAGCAGCTTGAGGTTGAACACTGAAGCTTTCTTT,CASSLRLNTEAFF
TRBD1,.,TRBV5-1,TRBJ2-1,TGCGCCAGCAGCCCCGGGACAGCGGCCTCCACCTACAATGAGCAGTTCTTC,CASSPGTAASTYNEQFF
.,.,TRBV11-2,TRBJ2-5,TGTGCCAGCAGCTTAGATGAGGAGAAGTACCAAGAGACCCAGTACTTC,CASSLDEEKYQETQYF